The next 19 T cell receptor beta chains were all read from a single sample in a study of cytomegalovirus exposure and HLA in healthy donors (dated by TCRdb to the late 2010s). Libraries were prepared through the immunoSEQ multiplex PCR assay. A mixture of 60 forward primers for TCR Vbeta segments and 13 reverse primers for TCR Jbeta segments was used in the multiplex PCR. The table was pulled from immuneACCESS by TCRdb, which kept in-frame rearrangements only. Such tables lose some clones; where checked, under half of the loss comes from unresolved V genes, and the rest has no known cause. This specimen's table enumerates roughly 55,000 clones. The ten largest clonotypes hold about 9.2% of the sample. Material for sequencing was PBMCs. These receptors were obtained from a middle-aged man in good health and CMV-seropositive.

The rearrangement uses TRBV19 and TRBJ1-5; D unclear. Germline V gives CDR1 LNHDA, CDR2 SQIVND (reference sequence). CDR3 size: 14 residues. Trimming shortened V by 3 bases and J by 7 bases, and 13 bases separated the two germline ends. The CDR3 nucleotides are TGTGCCAGTAGTATTAGGGCAGGCGGGCAGCCCCAGCATTTT. Translated: CASSIRAGGQPQHF. Full variable domain (remainder filled in from reference TRBV19 and TRBJ1-5): DGGITQSPKYLFRKEGQNVTLSCEQNLNHDAMYWYRQDPGQGLRLIYYSQIVNDFQKGDIAEGYSVSREKKESFPLTVTSAQKNPTAFYLCASSIRAGGQPQHFGDGTRLSIL.

V gene TRBV6-6 combines with J gene TRBJ2-7; 8 bases agree with TRBD1. The germline CDR1 and CDR2 sequences are MNHNY and SVGAGI (reference sequence). Losses at the gene ends were 6 bases for V and 5 bases for J; bases not matched to a gene: 6. The CDR3 extends over 13 amino acids. This CDR3 reads CASRPGGTHEQYF. The CDR3 region has the DNA TGTGCCAGCAGGCCAGGGGGCACCCACGAGCAGTACTTC.

V gene TRBV7-2 combines with J gene TRBJ1-2; weak D call: TRBD1 (5 bases). The CDR3 loop spans 15 amino acids. CDR1 is SGHTA and CDR2 is FQGNSA in the germline V gene. V was clipped by 1 base and J by 5 bases, with 14 bases between them. Here the CDR3 reads CASSLEEGAHYGYTF. The CDR3 DNA is TGTGCCAGCAGCTTAGAGGAAGGGGCACATTATGGCTACACCTTC.

This chain connects TRBV27 to TRBJ1-2, with 10 bases fitting TRBD1. Per the germline V gene, CDR1 is MNHEY and CDR2 is SMNVEV (reference sequence). The CDR3 runs 15 residues. V dropped 5 bases and J dropped 3; count of bases not matched to a gene: 6. The CDR3 DNA sequence: TGTGCCAGCAGTCACCGGACAGGGGGGCACTATGGCTACACCTTC. Its translation is CASSHRTGGHYGYTF.

V gene TRBV10-3 combines with J gene TRBJ1-1; TRBD1 agrees at 12 bases. The CDR3 consists of 16 residues. Germline V gene data show CDR1 as ENHRY and CDR2 as SYGVKD. V dropped 7 bases and J dropped 0; count of bases not matched to a gene: 6. The CDR3 bases are TGTGCCATCACCCAGGGACAGGGGGCTCTGAACACTGAAGCTTTCTTT. Its protein product is CAITQGQGALNTEAFF.

The gene calls are TRBV18 and TRBJ1-2; 8 bases are shared with TRBD1. V lost 4 bases, J lost 6 bases, and 4 bases stayed unmatched. Germline assignment: CDR1 KGHSH and CDR2 LQKENI. The length of the CDR3 is 13 residues. The CDR3 nucleotides read TGTGCCAGCTCACAAGGACAGGGAGATGGCTACACCTTC. Residues: CASSQGQGDGYTF.

The rearrangement links TRBV4-2 to TRBJ2-3, with 8 bases that match TRBD2. V was clipped by 3 bases and J by 1 base; unmatched bases: 12. This CDR3 contains 18 residues. Germline values: CDR1 LGHNA, CDR2 YNFKEQ. CDR3 region: CASSHTLGGEEGTDTQYF. The CDR3 DNA sequence: TGTGCCAGCAGCCATACTCTCGGGGGGGAGGAGGGCACAGATACGCAGTATTTT.

The V gene is TRBV5-1, the J gene TRBJ2-3; possibly TRBD1 for D (6 bases). Trimming shortened V by 4 bases and J by 0 bases, and 15 bases separated the two germline ends. Germline V gene data show CDR1 as SGHRS and CDR2 as YFSETQ. The CDR3 runs 16 residues. The CDR3 DNA reads TGCGCCAGCAGCAAGGGACAATCTTGGAGCACAGATACGCAGTATTTT. Its protein is CASSKGQSWSTDTQYF.

The chain has TRBV2 and TRBJ1-1; D is unclear. The CDR3 length is 14 residues. V was pared by 5 bases and J by 3 bases, with 13 bases between. Germline values: CDR1 SNHLY, CDR2 FYNNEI. CDR3: CASSSRTGDTEAFF. The CDR3 nucleotides read TGTGCCAGCAGTTCACGGACCGGGGACACTGAAGCTTTCTTT.

The chain combines TRBV19 with TRBJ2-1; the D gene is possibly TRBD2 (5 bases). There are 13 residues in the CDR3. The germline V gene has CDR1 LNHDA and CDR2 SQIVND (reference sequence). V was shortened by 10 bases and J by 9 bases, with 19 bases between the two germline ends. CDR3 residues: CATLNRDAGEQFF. DNA of the CDR3: TGTGCCACTCTCAATCGGGATGCGGGTGAGCAGTTCTTC. The complete variable domain, with remaining parts taken from reference TRBV19 and TRBJ2-1, reads DGGITQSPKYLFRKEGQNVTLSCEQNLNHDAMYWYRQDPGQGLRLIYYSQIVNDFQKGDIAEGYSVSREKKESFPLTVTSAQKNPTAFYLCATLNRDAGEQFFGPGTRLTVL.

V usage is TRBV7-9 and J usage is TRBJ1-2; 8 nucleotides line up with TRBD1. The V gene's germline CDR1 is SEHNR and CDR2 FQNEAQ (reference sequence). J was trimmed by 4 bases and V by 5 bases; bases with no gene match: 9. The CDR3 contains 15 residues. As DNA, the CDR3 is TGTGCCAGCAGCAAATCTGACAGGGGCCCCTATGGCTACACCTTC. Its translation: CASSKSDRGPYGYTF.

The gene calls are TRBV5-4 and TRBJ2-5, with 8 nucleotides matching TRBD2. V gave up 2 bases and J gave up 4 bases; unmatched junction bases: 16. This CDR3 spans 18 amino acids. CDR1 is SGHNT, CDR2 YYREEE, per germline (reference sequence). CDR3 sequence: CASSLTSGRVWRGETQYF. CDR3 in DNA: TGTGCCAGCAGCTTAACAAGCGGGAGAGTTTGGCGGGGAGAGACCCAGTACTTC.

The rearrangement joins TRBV29-1 to TRBJ1-1; 8 nucleotides line up with TRBD1. With V trimmed by 3 bases and J by 4 bases, 4 bases remained unmatched. The CDR3 is 13 amino acids. Germline V lookup: CDR1 SQVTM, CDR2 ANQGSEA. This chain's CDR3 is CSVEAGGVTEAFF. The DNA for the CDR3 is TGCAGCGTTGAGGCAGGGGGCGTCACTGAAGCTTTCTTT.

The rearrangement links TRBV23-1 to TRBJ2-1; the match to TRBD2 covers 10 bases. TRBV23-1 is flagged as an ORF with uncertain function. V trimming: 2 bases; J trimming: 6 bases; junction bases outside the gene matches: 4. The CDR3 spans 15 residues. This CDR3 is CASSQGAGGRNEQFF. DNA of the CDR3: TGCGCCAGCAGTCAAGGAGCGGGGGGGCGCAATGAGCAGTTCTTC.

The chain carries TRBV29-1 and TRBJ2-2; maybe TRBD1 (6 bases). Germline values: CDR1 SQVTM, CDR2 ANQGSEA. The CDR3 is made up of 16 amino acids. V was cut by 5 bases and J by 0 bases, with 16 bases left in between. CDR3 sequence reads: CSVPTRGHTNTGELFF. CDR3 DNA: TGCAGCGTTCCCACCCGGGGACATACGAACACCGGGGAGCTGTTTTTT.

The V gene is TRBV5-1, the J gene TRBJ2-7; TRBD2 matches 7 bases. CDR3 size: 15 residues. CDR1 is SGHRS, CDR2 YFSETQ, per germline. Unmatched junction bases numbered 4, after V lost 1 base and J lost 0 bases. The CDR3 protein is CASSLSLATSYEQYF. The DNA for the CDR3 is TGCGCCAGCAGCTTGTCACTAGCGACCTCCTACGAGCAGTACTTC.

The chain employs TRBV7-9 and TRBJ2-7, with TRBD1 identical over 8 bases. The CDR3 is 14 amino acids. The junction had 9 bases not matched to a gene; V was cut back by 8 bases and J by 3 bases. Germline CDR1 SEHNR, CDR2 FQNEAQ (reference sequence). The CDR3 DNA is TGTGCCAGCGCCCTGCAAGGGACAGGCTACGAGCAGTACTTC. Amino acid sequence: CASALQGTGYEQYF.

The rearrangement uses TRBV5-4 and TRBJ1-1; 12 bases fit TRBD1. V was pared by 3 bases and J by 1 base, with 7 bases of the junction left unmatched. Germline V gene sequence: CDR1 SGHNT, CDR2 YYREEE (reference sequence). The length of the CDR3 is 17 residues. The DNA for the CDR3 is TGTGCCAGCAGCTCGGGACAGGGGGCAGGAAGGAACACTGAAGCTTTCTTT. Its translation: CASSSGQGAGRNTEAFF. The full variable domain, in which reference TRBV5-4 and TRBJ1-1 provide the parts outside the CDR3, is ETGVTQSPTHLIKTRGQQVTLRCSSQSGHNTVSWYQQALGQGPQFIFQYYREEENGRGNFPPRFSGLQFPNYSSELNVNALELDDSALYLCASSSGQGAGRNTEAFFGQGTRLTVV.

V and J are TRBV7-9 and TRBJ2-7; 9 positions match TRBD2. Germline-derived CDR1 and CDR2 are SEHNR and FQNEAQ (reference sequence). After removal of 6 bases from V and 6 bases from J, the junction contained 3 bases not matched to a gene. The CDR3 is made up of 12 amino acids. The CDR3 region is CASRKTSGEQYF. The CDR3 DNA reads TGTGCCAGCAGAAAGACTAGCGGCGAGCAGTACTTC.